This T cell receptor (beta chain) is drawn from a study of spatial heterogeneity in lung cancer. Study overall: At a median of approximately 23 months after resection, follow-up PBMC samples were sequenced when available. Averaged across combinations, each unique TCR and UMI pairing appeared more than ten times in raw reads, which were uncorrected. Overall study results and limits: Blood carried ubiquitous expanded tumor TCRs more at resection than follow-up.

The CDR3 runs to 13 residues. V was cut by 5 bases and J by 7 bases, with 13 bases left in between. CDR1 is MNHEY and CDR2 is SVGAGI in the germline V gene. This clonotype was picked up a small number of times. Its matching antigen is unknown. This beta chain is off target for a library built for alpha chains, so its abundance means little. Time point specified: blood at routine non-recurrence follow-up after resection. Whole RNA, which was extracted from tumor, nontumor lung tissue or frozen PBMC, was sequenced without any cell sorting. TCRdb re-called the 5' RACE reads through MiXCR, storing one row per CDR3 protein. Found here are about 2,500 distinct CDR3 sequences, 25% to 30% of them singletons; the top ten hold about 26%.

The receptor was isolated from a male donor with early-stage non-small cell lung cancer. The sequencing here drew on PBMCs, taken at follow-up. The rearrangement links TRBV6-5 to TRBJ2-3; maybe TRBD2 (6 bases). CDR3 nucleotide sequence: TGTGCCAGCAGTGACGACGCGGGACATACGCAGTATTTT. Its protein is CASSDDAGHTQYF.